Below are 3 T cell receptor beta chains sequenced from a single sample in a study of T cells in Graves' hyperthyroidism and ophthalmopathy. TCR beta CDR3 regions were amplified from RNA. A set of HTBI primers served as the primers for a first-round RT-PCR of the TCR CDR3. Each CDR3 protein is one row after TCRdb ran MiXCR on the multiplex PCR reads. Among 500,000 to 750,000 distinct CDR3 sequences listed, around 42% were seen once. Sequencing was carried out using peripheral blood or thyroid tissue (not recorded which). The receptors stem from a woman between 18 and 29 years old with Graves' hyperthyroidism.

The chain recombines TRBV10-3 with TRBJ1-2; maybe TRBD1 (6 bases). Germline V gene sequence: CDR1 ENHRY, CDR2 SYGVKD. V lost 5 bases to trimming and J lost 8 bases, with 15 bases between them. The CDR3 extends over 13 amino acids. For the CDR3, the DNA is TGTGCCATCAGTCCGGCAGGGGCGTCAGGCTACACCTTC. It specifies CAISPAGASGYTF.

Comment on this clonotype: At one end the junction does not follow the germline gene, possibly because of a read error. The V gene is TRBV13, the J gene TRBJ1-2; TRBD1 might be the D (6 bases). From germline, CDR1 is PRHDT and CDR2 FYEKMQ (reference sequence). This CDR3 spans 14 amino acids. In nucleotides, the CDR3 is TGTGCCAGCAGCCCCCTCACCACAGGGACACAAGTAAACTTC. Translating it yields CASSPLTTGTQVNF.

The chain carries TRBV27 and TRBJ1-1; 8 bases match TRBD1. With V trimmed by 6 bases and J by 2 bases, 8 bases remained unmatched. In germline, CDR1 is MNHEY, CDR2 SMNVEV (reference sequence). The CDR3 has 15 amino acids. The CDR3 coding sequence is TGTGCCAGCAGCCCGGGACAGGCCGTCAACACTGAAGCTTTCTTT. It codes for CASSPGQAVNTEAFF.